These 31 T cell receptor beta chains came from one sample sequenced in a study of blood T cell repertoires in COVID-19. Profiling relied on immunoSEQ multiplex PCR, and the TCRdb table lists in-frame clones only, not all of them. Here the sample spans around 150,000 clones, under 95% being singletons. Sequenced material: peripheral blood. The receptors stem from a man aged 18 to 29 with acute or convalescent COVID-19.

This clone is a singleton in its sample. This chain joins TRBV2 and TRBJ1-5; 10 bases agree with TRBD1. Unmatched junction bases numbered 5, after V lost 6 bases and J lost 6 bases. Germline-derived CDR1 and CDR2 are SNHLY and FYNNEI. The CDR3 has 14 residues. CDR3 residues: CASRGGQGIQPQHF. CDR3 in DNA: TGTGCCAGCAGGGGGGGACAGGGGATTCAGCCCCAGCATTTT.

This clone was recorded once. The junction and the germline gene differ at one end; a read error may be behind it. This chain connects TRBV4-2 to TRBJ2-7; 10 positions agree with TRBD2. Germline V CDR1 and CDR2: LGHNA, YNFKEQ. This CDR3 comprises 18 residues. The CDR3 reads CASSQEGSSGSWAYGQYF. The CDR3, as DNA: TGTGCCAGCAGCCAAGAAGGGTCTAGCGGGAGTTGGGCCTACGGGCAGTACTTC.

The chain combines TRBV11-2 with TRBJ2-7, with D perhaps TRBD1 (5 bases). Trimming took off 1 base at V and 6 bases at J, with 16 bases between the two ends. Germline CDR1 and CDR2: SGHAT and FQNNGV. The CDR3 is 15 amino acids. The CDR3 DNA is TGTGCCAGCAGCTTAGTAGGTCACTCTAGGGGCGAGCAGTACTTC. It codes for CASSLVGHSRGEQYF.

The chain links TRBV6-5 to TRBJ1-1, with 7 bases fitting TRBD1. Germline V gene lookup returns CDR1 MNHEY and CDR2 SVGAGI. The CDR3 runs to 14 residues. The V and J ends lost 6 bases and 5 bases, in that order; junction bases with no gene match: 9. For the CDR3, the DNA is TGTGCCAGCAGGCGTCGACAGGGTAGGACTGAAGCTTTCTTT. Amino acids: CASRRRQGRTEAFF.

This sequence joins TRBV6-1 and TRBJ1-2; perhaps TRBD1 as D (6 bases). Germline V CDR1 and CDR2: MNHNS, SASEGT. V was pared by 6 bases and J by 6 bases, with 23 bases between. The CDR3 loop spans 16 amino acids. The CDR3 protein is CASRELGGGGFNGYTF. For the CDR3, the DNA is TGTGCCAGCAGAGAACTCGGGGGCGGGGGTTTTAATGGCTACACCTTC.

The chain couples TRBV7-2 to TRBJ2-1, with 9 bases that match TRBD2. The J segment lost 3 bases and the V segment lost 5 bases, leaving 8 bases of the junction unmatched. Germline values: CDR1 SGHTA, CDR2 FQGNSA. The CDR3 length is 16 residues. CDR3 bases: TGTGCCAGCAGCGCAGGCTGGCGGGGGGGCTACAATGAGCAGTTCTTC. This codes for CASSAGWRGGYNEQFF.

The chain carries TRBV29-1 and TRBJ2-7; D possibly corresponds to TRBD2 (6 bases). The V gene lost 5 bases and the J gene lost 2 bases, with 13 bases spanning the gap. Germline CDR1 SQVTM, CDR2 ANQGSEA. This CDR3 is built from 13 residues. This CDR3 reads CSVRGETTYEQYF. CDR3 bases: TGCAGCGTTCGCGGGGAGACTACCTACGAGCAGTACTTC.

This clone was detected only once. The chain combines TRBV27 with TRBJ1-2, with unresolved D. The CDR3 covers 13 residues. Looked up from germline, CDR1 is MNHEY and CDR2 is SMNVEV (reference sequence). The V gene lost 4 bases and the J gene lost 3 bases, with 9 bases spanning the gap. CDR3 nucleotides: TGTGCCAGCAGTTCCGGCGGGGACTATGGCTACACCTTC. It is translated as CASSSGGDYGYTF.

The DNA of the CDR3 is TGTGCCAGCGGTCCCCACCCCAAGGGGGTAGATCTTGGCCCTAAGGGCTACGAGCAGTACTTC. It yields the protein CASGPHPKGVDLGPKGYEQYF. The rearrangement links TRBV7-6 to TRBJ2-7, with D possibly being TRBD1 (6 bases). The germline gives CDR1 SGHVS, CDR2 FNYEAQ. Trimming took off 8 bases at V and 3 bases at J, with 38 bases between the two ends. The CDR3 spans 21 residues.

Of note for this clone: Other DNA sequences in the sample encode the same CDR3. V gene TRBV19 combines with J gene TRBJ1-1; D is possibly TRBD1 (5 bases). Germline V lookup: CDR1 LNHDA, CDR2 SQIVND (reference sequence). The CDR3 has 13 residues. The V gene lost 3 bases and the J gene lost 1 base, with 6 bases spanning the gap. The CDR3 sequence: CASSIDRNTEAFF. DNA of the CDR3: TGTGCCAGTAGTATTGACAGGAACACTGAAGCTTTCTTT.

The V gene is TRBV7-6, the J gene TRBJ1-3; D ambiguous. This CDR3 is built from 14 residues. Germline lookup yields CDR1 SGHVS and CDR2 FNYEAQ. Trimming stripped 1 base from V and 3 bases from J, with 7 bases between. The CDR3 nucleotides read TGTGCCAGCAGCTTAGAAGGGAGTGGAAACACCATATATTTT. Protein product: CASSLEGSGNTIYF. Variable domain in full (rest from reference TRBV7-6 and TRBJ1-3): GAGVSQSPRYKVTKRGQDVALRCDPISGHVSLYWYRQALGQGPEFLTYFNYEAQQDKSGLPNDRFSAERPEGSISTLTIQRTEQRDSAMYRCASSLEGSGNTIYFGEGSWLTVV.

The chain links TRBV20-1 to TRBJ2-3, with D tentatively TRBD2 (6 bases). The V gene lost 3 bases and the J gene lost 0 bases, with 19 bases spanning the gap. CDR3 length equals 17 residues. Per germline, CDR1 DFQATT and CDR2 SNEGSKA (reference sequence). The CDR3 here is CSASGGVSGSSTDTQYF. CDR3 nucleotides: TGCAGTGCTAGTGGTGGGGTTAGCGGCTCTAGCACAGATACGCAGTATTTT.

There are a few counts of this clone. Here the CDR3 DNA reads TGTGCCAGCAGTGGGTCAACGGGACAGGATACGCAGTATTTT. This gives the protein CASSGSTGQDTQYF. J is TRBJ2-3 and V is TRBV2; 7 nucleotides agree with TRBD1. The junction had 7 bases not matched to a gene; V was cut back by 4 bases and J by 6 bases. The V gene's germline CDR1 is SNHLY and CDR2 FYNNEI. The CDR3 is 14 residues long.

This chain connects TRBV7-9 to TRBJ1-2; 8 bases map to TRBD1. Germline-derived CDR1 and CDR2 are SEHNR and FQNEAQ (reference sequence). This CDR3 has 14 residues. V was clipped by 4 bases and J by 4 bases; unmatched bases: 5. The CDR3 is CASSWAGQAYGYTF. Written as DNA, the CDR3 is TGTGCCAGCAGCTGGGCGGGACAGGCCTATGGCTACACCTTC.

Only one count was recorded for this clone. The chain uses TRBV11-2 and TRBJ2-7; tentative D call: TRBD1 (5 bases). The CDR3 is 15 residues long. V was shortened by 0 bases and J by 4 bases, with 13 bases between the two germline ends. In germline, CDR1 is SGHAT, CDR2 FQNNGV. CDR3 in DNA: TGTGCCAGCAGCTTAGATCTAGGGGCTGTTTACGAGCAGTACTTC. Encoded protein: CASSLDLGAVYEQYF.

DNA of the CDR3: TGTGCCACCAGTGGCACAGGGCTGAACACTGAAGCTTTCTTT. This translates into CATSGTGLNTEAFF. This rearrangement joins TRBV24-1 to TRBJ1-1; D perhaps matches TRBD1 (6 bases). Between the trimmed V and J ends, which lost 5 bases and 0 bases, there was a span of 9 bases. The CDR3 loop spans 14 amino acids. CDR1 is KGHDR, CDR2 SFDVKD, per germline.

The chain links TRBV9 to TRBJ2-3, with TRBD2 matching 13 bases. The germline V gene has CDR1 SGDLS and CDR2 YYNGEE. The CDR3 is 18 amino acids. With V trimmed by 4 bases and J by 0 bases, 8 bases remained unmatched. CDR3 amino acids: CASSHTSGGDSSTDTQYF. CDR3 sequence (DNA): TGTGCCAGCAGCCACACTAGCGGGGGGGATTCTAGCACAGATACGCAGTATTTT.

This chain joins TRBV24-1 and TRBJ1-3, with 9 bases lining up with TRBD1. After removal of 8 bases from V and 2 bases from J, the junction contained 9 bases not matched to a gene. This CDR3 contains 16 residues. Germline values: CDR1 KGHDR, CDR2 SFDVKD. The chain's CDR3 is CATMPGTGTTGNTIYF. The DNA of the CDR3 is TGTGCCACCATGCCCGGGACAGGGACAACTGGAAACACCATATATTTT.

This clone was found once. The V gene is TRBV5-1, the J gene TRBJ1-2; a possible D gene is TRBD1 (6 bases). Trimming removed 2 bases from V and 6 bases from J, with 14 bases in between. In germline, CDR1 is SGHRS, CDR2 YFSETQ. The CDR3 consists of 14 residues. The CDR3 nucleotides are TGCGCCAGCAGCTTAAACCGGGACACCCATGGCTACACCTTC. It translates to CASSLNRDTHGYTF.

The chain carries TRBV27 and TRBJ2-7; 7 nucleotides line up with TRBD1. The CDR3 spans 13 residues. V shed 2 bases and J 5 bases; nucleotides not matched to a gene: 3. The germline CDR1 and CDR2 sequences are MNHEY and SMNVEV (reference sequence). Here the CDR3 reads CASSLQGVNEQYF. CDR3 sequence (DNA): TGTGCCAGCAGTTTACAGGGGGTCAACGAGCAGTACTTC.

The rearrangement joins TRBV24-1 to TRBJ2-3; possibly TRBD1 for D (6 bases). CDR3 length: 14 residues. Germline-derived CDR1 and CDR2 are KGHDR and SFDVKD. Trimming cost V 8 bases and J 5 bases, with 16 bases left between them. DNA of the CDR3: TGTGCCACCACTGTAGGGCAGGGGCAAGATACGCAGTATTTT. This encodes CATTVGQGQDTQYF.

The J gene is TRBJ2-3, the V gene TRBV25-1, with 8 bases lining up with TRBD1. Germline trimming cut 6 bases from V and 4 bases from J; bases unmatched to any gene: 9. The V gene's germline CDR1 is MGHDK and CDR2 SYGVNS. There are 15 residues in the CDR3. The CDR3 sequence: CASRPDRGEADTQYF. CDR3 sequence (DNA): TGTGCCAGCAGACCCGACAGGGGAGAAGCAGATACGCAGTATTTT.

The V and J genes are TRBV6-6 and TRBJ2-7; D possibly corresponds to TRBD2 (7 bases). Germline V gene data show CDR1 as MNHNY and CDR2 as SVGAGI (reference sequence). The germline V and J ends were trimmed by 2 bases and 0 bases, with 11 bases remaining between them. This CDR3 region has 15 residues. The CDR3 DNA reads TGTGCCAGCAGTTACGGGGGGGCCGCCTCCTACGAGCAGTACTTC. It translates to CASSYGGAASYEQYF.

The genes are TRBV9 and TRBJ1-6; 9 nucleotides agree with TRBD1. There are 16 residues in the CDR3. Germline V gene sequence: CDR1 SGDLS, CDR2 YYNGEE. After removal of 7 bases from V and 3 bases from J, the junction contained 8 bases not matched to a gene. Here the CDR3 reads CASSNRGPDYNSPLHF. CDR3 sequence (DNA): TGTGCCAGCTCTAACAGGGGGCCTGACTATAATTCACCCCTCCACTTT. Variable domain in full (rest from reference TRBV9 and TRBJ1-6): DSGVTQTPKHLITATGQRVTLRCSPRSGDLSVYWYQQSLDQGLQFLIQYYNGEERAKGNILERFSAQQFPDLHSELNLSSLELGDSALYFCASSNRGPDYNSPLHFGNGTRLTVT.

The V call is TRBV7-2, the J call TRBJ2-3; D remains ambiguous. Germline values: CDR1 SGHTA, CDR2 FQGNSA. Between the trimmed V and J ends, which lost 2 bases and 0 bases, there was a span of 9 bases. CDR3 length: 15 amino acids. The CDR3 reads CASSLSVSSTDTQYF. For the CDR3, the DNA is TGTGCCAGCAGCTTATCGGTCTCCAGCACAGATACGCAGTATTTT.

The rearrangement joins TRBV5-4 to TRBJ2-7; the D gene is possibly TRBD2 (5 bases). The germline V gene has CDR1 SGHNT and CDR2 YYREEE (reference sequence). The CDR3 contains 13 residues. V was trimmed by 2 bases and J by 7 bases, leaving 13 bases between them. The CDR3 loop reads CASSFERSWEQYF. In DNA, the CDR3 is TGTGCCAGCAGCTTCGAGCGGAGCTGGGAGCAGTACTTC.

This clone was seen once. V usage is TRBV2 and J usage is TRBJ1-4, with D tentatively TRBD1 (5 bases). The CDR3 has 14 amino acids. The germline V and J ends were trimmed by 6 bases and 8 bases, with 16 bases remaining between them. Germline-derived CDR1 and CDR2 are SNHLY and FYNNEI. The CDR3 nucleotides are TGTGCCAGCAGGCTAACGATGGACATCGAAAAACTGTTTTTT. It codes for CASRLTMDIEKLFF.

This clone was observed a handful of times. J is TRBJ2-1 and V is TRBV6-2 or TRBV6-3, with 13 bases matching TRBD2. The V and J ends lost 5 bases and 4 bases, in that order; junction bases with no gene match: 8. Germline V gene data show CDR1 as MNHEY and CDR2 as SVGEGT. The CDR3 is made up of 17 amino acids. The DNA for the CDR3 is TGTGCCAGCAGTCACACTAGCGGGAGGGCCGCATACAATGAGCAGTTCTTC. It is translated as CASSHTSGRAAYNEQFF.

The CDR3: CASSGFESSGTDTQYF. Written as DNA, the CDR3 is TGTGCCAGCAGCGGCTTCGAGTCGAGCGGCACAGATACGCAGTATTTT. The chain combines TRBV9 with TRBJ2-3; no reliable D call. Looked up from germline, CDR1 is SGDLS and CDR2 is YYNGEE. The ends were cut back, 3 bases at V and 1 base at J, with 15 bases in the middle. There are 16 residues in the CDR3.

CDR3 protein: CASSSMTGTYRNEQFF. The CDR3 nucleotides are TGCGCCAGCAGCTCGATGACAGGGACATATAGAAATGAGCAGTTCTTC. The chain uses TRBV5-1 and TRBJ2-1, with TRBD1 matching 7 bases. The germline gives CDR1 SGHRS, CDR2 YFSETQ. This CDR3 is built from 16 residues. Trimming at V came to 3 bases and at J to 7 bases, leaving 13 bases not matched to a gene.

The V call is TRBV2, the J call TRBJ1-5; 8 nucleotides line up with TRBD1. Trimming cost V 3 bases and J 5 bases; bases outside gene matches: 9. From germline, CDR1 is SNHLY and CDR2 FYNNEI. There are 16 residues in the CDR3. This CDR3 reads CASSDEGAGGHQPQHF. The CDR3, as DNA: TGTGCCAGCAGTGACGAGGGGGCAGGGGGCCATCAGCCCCAGCATTTT.